This T cell receptor (beta chain) was captured by sequencing in a study of blood T cell repertoires in COVID-19. Study overall: From the United States, Italy and Spain came samples of acute and convalescent COVID-19.

There are 14 residues in the CDR3. Trimming pared 4 bases from V and 3 bases from J, leaving 9 bases between. Germline CDR1 is SGHTA and CDR2 is FQGNSA. Only in-frame clones appear in the TCRdb table, and some are missing; sequencing was by immunoSEQ multiplex PCR. The sample carries just over 150,000 clones, roughly 88% recorded once. Participants were aged about 18 to 100 years from some 24 US areas. Assignments of participants to cohorts depended upon their own reported clinical history. Cohort 3 recovered donors had two negative PCRs, clearance, or symptom resolution. The chain joins TRBV7-2 to TRBJ1-4; TRBD1 might be the D (6 bases). The sample was PBMCs or T cells enriched from blood (not recorded which). The source of this sequence is a woman between 45 and 65 years old who had recovered from COVID-19. The DNA of the CDR3 is TGTGCCAGCAGCTGGGACACTGCTAATGAAAAACTGTTTTTT. This encodes CASSWDTANEKLFF.